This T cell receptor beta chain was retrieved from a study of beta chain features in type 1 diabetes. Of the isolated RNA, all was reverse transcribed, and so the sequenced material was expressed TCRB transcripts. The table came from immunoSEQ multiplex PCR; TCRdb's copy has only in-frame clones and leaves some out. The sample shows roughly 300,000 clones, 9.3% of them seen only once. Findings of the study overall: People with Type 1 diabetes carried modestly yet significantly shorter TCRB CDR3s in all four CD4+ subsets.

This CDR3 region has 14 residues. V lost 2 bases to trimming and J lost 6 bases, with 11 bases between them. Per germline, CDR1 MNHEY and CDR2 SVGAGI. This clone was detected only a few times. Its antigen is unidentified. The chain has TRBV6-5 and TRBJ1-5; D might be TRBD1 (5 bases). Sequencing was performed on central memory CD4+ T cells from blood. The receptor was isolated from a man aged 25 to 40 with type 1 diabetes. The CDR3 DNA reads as TGTGCCAGCAGTTACGGGGCCGCGGGTCAGCCCCAGCATTTT. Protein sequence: CASSYGAAGQPQHF.